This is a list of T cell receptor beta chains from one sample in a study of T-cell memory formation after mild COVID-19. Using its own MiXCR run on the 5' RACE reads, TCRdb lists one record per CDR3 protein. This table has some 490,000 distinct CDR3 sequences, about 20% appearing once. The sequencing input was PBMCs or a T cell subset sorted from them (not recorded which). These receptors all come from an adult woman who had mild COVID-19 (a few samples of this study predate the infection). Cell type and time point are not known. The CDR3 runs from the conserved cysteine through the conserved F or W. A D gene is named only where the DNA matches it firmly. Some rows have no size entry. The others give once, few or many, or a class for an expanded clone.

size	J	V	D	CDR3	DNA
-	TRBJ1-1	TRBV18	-	CASSPYASGGATEAFF	TGTGCCAGCTCACCATATGCCTCCGGGGGGGCCACTGAAGCTTTCTTT
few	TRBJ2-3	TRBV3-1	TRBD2	CASSQPRRGGPYTDTQYF	TGTGCCAGCAGCCAACCCCGACGGGGGGGACCATACACAGATACGCAGTATTTT
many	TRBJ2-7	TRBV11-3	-	CASSSSMWGEQYF	TGTGCCAGCAGCTCGTCCATGTGGGGCGAGCAGTACTTC
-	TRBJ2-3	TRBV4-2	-	CASSQDEAPAYNTQYF	TGTGCCAGCAGCCAAGATGAGGCCCCCGCATACAATACGCAGTATTTT
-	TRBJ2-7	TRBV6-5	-	CASSYMGNEQYF	TGTGCCAGCAGTTACATGGGAAACGAGCAGTACTTC
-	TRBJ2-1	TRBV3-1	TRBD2	CASSQDLVSGGYNEQFF	TGTGCCAGCAGCCAAGATCTGGTTAGCGGGGGTTACAATGAGCAGTTCTTC
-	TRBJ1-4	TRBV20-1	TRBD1	CSARDFAGGNEKLFF	TGCAGTGCTAGAGATTTCGCAGGGGGGAATGAAAAACTGTTTTTT
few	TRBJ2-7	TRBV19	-	CASSVAQLYEQYF	TGTGCCAGTAGTGTCGCACAACTCTACGAGCAGTACTTC
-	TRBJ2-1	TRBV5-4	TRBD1	CASSSGTGKNNEQFF	TGTGCCAGCAGCTCCGGGACAGGGAAAAACAATGAGCAGTTCTTC
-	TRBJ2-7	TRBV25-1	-	CASSEGPTSYEQYF	TGTGCCAGCAGTGAGGGTCCGACTTCCTACGAGCAGTACTTC
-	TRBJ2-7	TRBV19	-	CASSIQVLGYEQYF	TGTGCCAGTAGTATTCAGGTTTTGGGATACGAGCAGTACTTC
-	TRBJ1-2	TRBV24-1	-	CATSDRSGTNYGYTF	TGTGCCACCAGTGATCGCTCGGGCACGAACTATGGCTACACCTTC
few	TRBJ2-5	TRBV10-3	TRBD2	CAISVSTGTSGMETQYF	TGTGCCATCAGTGTATCGACCGGGACTAGCGGGATGGAGACCCAGTACTTC
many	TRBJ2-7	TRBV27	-	CASSLEGSPYEQYF	TGTGCCAGCAGTTTAGAAGGGTCTCCCTACGAGCAGTACTTC
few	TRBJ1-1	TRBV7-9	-	CASSDRNPVRNTEAFF	TGTGCCAGCAGTGACAGGAATCCGGTCCGGAACACTGAAGCTTTCTTT
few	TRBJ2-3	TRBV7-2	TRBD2	CASSLEGLAARSRAQYF	TGTGCCAGCAGCTTAGAAGGACTAGCGGCCCGGAGCCGGGCGCAGTATTTT
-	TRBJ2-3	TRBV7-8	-	CASSPRFRGGSDTQYF	TGTGCCAGCAGCCCCCGATTTAGGGGGGGATCAGATACGCAGTATTTT
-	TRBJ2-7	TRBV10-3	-	CAISAPTTALSEQYF	TGTGCCATCAGTGCACCTACGACAGCGCTGAGTGAGCAGTACTTC
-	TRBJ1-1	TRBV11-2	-	CASSHRRTEAFF	TGTGCCAGCAGTCACAGACGGACTGAAGCTTTCTTT
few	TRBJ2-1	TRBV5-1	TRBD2	CASSLGTSFDEQFF	TGCGCCAGCAGCTTGGGGACTAGTTTCGATGAGCAGTTCTTC
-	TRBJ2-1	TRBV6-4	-	CASSDSNPHLGGEQFF	TGTGCCAGCAGTGACTCGAATCCGCACCTCGGGGGTGAGCAGTTCTTC
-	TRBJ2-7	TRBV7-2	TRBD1	CASSRTGGYPSYEQYF	TGTGCCAGCAGCCGGACAGGGGGCTACCCTTCCTACGAGCAGTACTTC
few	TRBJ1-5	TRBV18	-	CASSPFRADNQPQHF	TGTGCCAGCTCACCCTTTCGGGCAGACAATCAGCCCCAGCATTTT
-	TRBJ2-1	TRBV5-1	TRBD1	CASRNAGTGDNPGQFF	TGCGCCAGCAGAAACGCCGGGACAGGGGATAATCCTGGACAGTTCTTC
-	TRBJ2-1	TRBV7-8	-	CASSRVVGTRGNEQFF	TGTGCCAGCAGCCGGGTCGTCGGGACCCGGGGCAATGAGCAGTTCTTC
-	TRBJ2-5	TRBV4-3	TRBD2	CASSRAGVTQETQYF	TGCGCCAGCAGCCGAGCGGGAGTTACCCAAGAGACCCAGTACTTC
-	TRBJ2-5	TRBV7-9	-	CASSKTSQGQETQYF	TGTGCCAGCAGCAAGACATCGCAGGGGCAAGAGACCCAGTACTTC
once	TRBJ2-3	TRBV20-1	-	CSARGSVASGDTQYF	TGCAGTGCTAGAGGGTCCGTAGCGAGCGGAGATACGCAGTATTTT
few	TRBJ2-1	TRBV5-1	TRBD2	CASSSREGQTYNEQFF	TGCGCCAGCAGCTCGCGGGAGGGCCAGACCTACAATGAGCAGTTCTTC
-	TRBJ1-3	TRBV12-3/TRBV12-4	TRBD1	CASSTTGGRGNTIYF	TGTGCCAGCAGCACTACAGGGGGCCGTGGAAACACCATATATTTT
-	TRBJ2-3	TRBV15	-	CATLVGGNTDTQYF	TGTGCCACCCTGGTAGGGGGAAACACAGATACGCAGTATTTT
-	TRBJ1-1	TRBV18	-	CASSPRWGEAFF	TGTGCCAGCTCACCAAGGTGGGGTGAAGCTTTCTTT
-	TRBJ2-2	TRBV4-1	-	CASSQVQGNAGELFF	TGCGCCAGCAGCCAAGTACAGGGCAACGCCGGGGAGCTGTTTTTT
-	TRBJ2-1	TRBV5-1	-	CASSLFDEQFF	TGCGCCAGCAGCTTGTTCGATGAGCAGTTCTTC
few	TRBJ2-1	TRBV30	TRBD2	CAGGLGPTYNEQFF	TGTGCCGGAGGACTAGGGCCCACCTACAATGAGCAGTTCTTC
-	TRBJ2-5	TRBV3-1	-	CASSQVTPTGSQETQYF	TGTGCCAGCAGCCAAGTTACCCCTACAGGGTCGCAAGAGACCCAGTACTTC
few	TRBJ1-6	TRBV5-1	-	CATNTGDRNSPLHF	TGCGCCACCAACACAGGAGACAGGAATTCACCCCTCCACTTT
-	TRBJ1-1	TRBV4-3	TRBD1	CASSQYRTGGESEAFF	TGCGCCAGCAGCCAATATCGGACAGGGGGTGAATCGGAAGCTTTCTTT
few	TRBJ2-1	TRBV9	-	CASSPGVGSYNEQFF	TGTGCCAGCAGCCCAGGGGTGGGCTCCTACAATGAGCAGTTCTTC
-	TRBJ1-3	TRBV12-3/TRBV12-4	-	CASRVPSGNTIYF	TGTGCCAGCAGAGTACCTTCAGGAAACACCATATATTTT
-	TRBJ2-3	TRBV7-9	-	CASSTSFTDTQYF	TGTGCCAGCAGCACGTCGTTCACAGATACGCAGTATTTT
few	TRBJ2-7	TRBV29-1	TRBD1	CSVPGQGGPYEQYF	TGCAGCGTTCCCGGACAGGGGGGACCGTACGAGCAGTACTTC
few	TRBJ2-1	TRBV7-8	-	CASSFGLASGNEQFF	TGTGCCAGCAGCTTTGGTCTAGCGTCGGGCAATGAGCAGTTCTTC
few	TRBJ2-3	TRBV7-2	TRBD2	CASSLVGTSITDTQYF	TGTGCCAGCAGCTTAGTCGGGACTAGTATCACAGATACGCAGTATTTT
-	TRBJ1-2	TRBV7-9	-	CASSSQRDLTVDYGYTF	TGTGCCAGCAGCTCACAAAGGGACCTCACGGTGGACTATGGCTACACCTTC
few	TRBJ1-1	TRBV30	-	CAWMRNGYTEAFF	TGTGCCTGGATGAGAAACGGATACACTGAAGCTTTCTTT
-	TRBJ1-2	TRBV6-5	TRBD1	CASSYTTLGQGLSGYTF	TGTGCCAGCAGTTACACCACCCTGGGACAGGGATTGAGTGGCTACACCTTC